This record looks at one T cell receptor (beta chain) sequence and its context. Its antigen remains unidentified. The data were obtained in a study of T cell responses to AZD1222 COVID-19 vaccine. Study-level findings and limits: The donor cohort was predominantly white British with a female majority, and clonal diversity may have been underestimated. Repertoires were collected only later (after the peak T cell response had occurred).

Assay: immunoSEQ multiplex PCR; the TCRdb copy retains only in-frame clones and omits some. This table holds about 140,000 clones, roughly 90% found once. The CDR3 spans 17 residues. V lost 0 bases, J lost 4 bases, and 17 bases lay in between. Per germline, CDR1 SGDLS and CDR2 YYNGEE. Sample: peripheral blood, taken on day 0 of AZD1222 vaccination. The genes are TRBV9 and TRBJ2-1, with D possibly TRBD1 on 6 matching bases. This TCR derives from an adult in good health. Written as DNA, the CDR3 is TGTGCCAGCAGCGTAGACCCCATGGACAGCCTGTACAATGAGCAGTTCTTC. Translating it yields CASSVDPMDSLYNEQFF.